This is a list of T cell receptor beta chains from one sample in a study of neoadjuvant anti-PD-1 for oral cavity cancer. Using immunoSEQ multiplex PCR, the repertoire was profiled, and TCRdb retains in-frame clones only, with some absent. The table has over 14,000 clones, approximately 74% seen once. The sequences come from PBMCs, collected after nivolumab (anti-PD-1) treatment. The receptor set was obtained from a person aged 40-85 years with oral cavity squamous cell carcinoma. Both conserved end residues are part of each CDR3. A D gene is named only where the DNA matches it firmly. Clone size, where shown, is once, few, many, or a class for clones that have expanded.

d_call: .; clone_size: .; v_call: TRBV5-1; j_call: TRBJ2-5; cdr3_aa: CASSFGAGETQYF; cdr3_nt: TGCGCCAGCAGCTTCGGGGCGGGCGAGACCCAGTACTTC
d_call: .; clone_size: .; v_call: TRBV19; j_call: TRBJ1-1; cdr3_aa: CATLEFHTGMNTEAFF; cdr3_nt: TGTGCCACCCTTGAATTTCACACAGGGATGAACACTGAAGCTTTCTTT
d_call: .; clone_size: .; v_call: TRBV11-3; j_call: TRBJ2-7; cdr3_aa: CASSSRTAPYEQYF; cdr3_nt: TGTGCCAGCAGCTCCAGGACAGCTCCCTACGAGCAGTACTTC
d_call: .; clone_size: .; v_call: TRBV6-6; j_call: TRBJ1-5; cdr3_aa: CASSGTVNQPQHF; cdr3_nt: TGTGCCAGCAGTGGGACGGTTAATCAGCCCCAGCATTTT
d_call: .; clone_size: few; v_call: TRBV28; j_call: TRBJ1-5; cdr3_aa: CASRWGRGFSQPQHF; cdr3_nt: TGTGCCAGCAGGTGGGGACGGGGGTTTAGTCAGCCCCAGCATTTT
d_call: .; clone_size: few; v_call: TRBV5-5; j_call: TRBJ1-5; cdr3_aa: CASSPGWGQPQHF; cdr3_nt: TGTGCCAGCAGCCCGGGGTGGGGTCAGCCCCAGCATTTT
d_call: .; clone_size: once; v_call: TRBV5-1; j_call: TRBJ1-2; cdr3_aa: CASSTRDTYGYTF; cdr3_nt: TGCGCCAGCAGCACCCGGGACACCTATGGCTACACCTTC
d_call: TRBD1; clone_size: .; v_call: TRBV9; j_call: TRBJ1-1; cdr3_aa: CASSGGQWTEAFF; cdr3_nt: TGTGCCAGCAGCGGGGGACAGTGGACTGAAGCTTTCTTT
d_call: TRBD1; clone_size: .; v_call: TRBV5-1; j_call: TRBJ2-1; cdr3_aa: CASSLVVGDRSDSTTEDEQFF; cdr3_nt: TGCGCCAGCAGCTTGGTAGTAGGGGACAGGTCCGATAGCACCACAGAGGATGAGCAGTTCTTC
d_call: .; clone_size: .; v_call: TRBV9; j_call: TRBJ2-7; cdr3_aa: CASSVTGTPTYEQYF; cdr3_nt: TGTGCCAGCAGCGTCACAGGAACGCCGACCTACGAGCAGTACTTC
d_call: TRBD1; clone_size: few; v_call: TRBV5-1; j_call: TRBJ1-2; cdr3_aa: CASSGRTGGYGYTF; cdr3_nt: TGCGCCAGCAGCGGGCGGACAGGGGGGTATGGCTACACCTTC
d_call: .; clone_size: few; v_call: TRBV2; j_call: TRBJ2-5; cdr3_aa: CASRGLILQETQYF; cdr3_nt: TGTGCCAGCAGGGGGCTGATCCTCCAAGAGACCCAGTACTTC
d_call: .; clone_size: .; v_call: TRBV5-1; j_call: TRBJ1-1; cdr3_aa: CASSFTGAGTEAFF; cdr3_nt: TGCGCCAGCAGCTTTACTGGGGCGGGCACTGAAGCTTTCTTT
d_call: TRBD2; clone_size: .; v_call: TRBV11-3; j_call: TRBJ2-7; cdr3_aa: CASSLDGAAGEQYF; cdr3_nt: TGTGCCAGCAGCTTAGATGGGGCAGCGGGGGAGCAGTACTTC
d_call: TRBD1; clone_size: .; v_call: TRBV2; j_call: TRBJ2-1; cdr3_aa: CASRIGTGMDEQFF; cdr3_nt: TGTGCCAGCAGGATCGGGACAGGGATGGATGAGCAGTTCTTC